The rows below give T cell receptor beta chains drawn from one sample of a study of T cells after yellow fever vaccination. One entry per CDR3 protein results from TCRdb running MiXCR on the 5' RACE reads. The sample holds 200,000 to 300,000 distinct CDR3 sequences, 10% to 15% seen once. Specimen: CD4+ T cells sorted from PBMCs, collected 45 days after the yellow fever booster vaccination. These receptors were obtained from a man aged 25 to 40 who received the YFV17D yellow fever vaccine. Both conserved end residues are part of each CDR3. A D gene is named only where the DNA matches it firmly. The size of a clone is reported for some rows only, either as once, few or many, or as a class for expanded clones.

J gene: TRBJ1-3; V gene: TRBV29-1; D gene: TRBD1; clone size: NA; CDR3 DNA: TGCAGCGTTGACCGGACAGGGTCTGGAAACACCATATATTTT; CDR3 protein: CSVDRTGSGNTIYF
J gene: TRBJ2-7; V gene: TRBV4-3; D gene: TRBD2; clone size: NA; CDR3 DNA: TGCGCCAGCAGCCACGGACTAGCGGGAGGTAGAGAGCAGTACTTC; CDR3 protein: CASSHGLAGGREQYF
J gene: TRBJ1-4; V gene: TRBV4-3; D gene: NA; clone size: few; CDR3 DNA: TGCGCCAGCAGCCAAGATCTTGGTAATGAAAAACTGTTTTTT; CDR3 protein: CASSQDLGNEKLFF
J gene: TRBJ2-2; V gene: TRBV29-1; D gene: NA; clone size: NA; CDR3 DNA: TGCAGCGTTGACCCCGGATCTTTAACCGGGGAGCTGTTTTTT; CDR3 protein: CSVDPGSLTGELFF
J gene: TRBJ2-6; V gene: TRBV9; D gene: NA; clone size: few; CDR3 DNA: TGTGCCACCTCGCCCGTGGGGGGCTCTGGGGCCAACGTCCTGACTTTC; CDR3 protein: CATSPVGGSGANVLTF
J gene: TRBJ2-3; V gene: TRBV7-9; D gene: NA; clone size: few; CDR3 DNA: TGTGCCAGCGGCCAGACAGATACGCAGTATTTT; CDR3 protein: CASGQTDTQYF
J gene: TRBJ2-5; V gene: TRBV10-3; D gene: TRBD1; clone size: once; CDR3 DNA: TGTGCCATCAGTGAACAGGGGGTGTGGACCCAGTACTTC; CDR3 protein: CAISEQGVWTQYF
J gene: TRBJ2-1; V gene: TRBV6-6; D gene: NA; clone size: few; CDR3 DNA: TGTGCCAGCAGTTACTCGAACGAGAATGAGCAGTTCTTC; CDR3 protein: CASSYSNENEQFF
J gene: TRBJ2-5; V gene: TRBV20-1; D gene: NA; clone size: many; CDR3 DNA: TGCAGTGCTAGGGGGACTACCCAGTACTTC; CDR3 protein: CSARGTTQYF
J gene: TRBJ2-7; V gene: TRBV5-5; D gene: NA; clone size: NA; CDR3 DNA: TGTGCCAGCAGCCCCTTGGGGAGCGGAGAGCAGTACTTC; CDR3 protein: CASSPLGSGEQYF
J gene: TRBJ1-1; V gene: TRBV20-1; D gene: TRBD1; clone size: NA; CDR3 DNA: TGCAGTGCTGGTCCCGGGACAGGGAAGAGGAAAGCTTTCTTT; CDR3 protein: CSAGPGTGKRKAFF
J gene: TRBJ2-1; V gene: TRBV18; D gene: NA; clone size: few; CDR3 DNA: TGTGCCAGCTCGATTGGACTATACAATGAGCAGTTCTTC; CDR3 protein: CASSIGLYNEQFF
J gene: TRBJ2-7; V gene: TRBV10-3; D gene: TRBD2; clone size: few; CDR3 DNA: TGTGCCATCAGTGAGTTATCTAGCGGGACCTACGAGCAGTACTTC; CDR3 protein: CAISELSSGTYEQYF
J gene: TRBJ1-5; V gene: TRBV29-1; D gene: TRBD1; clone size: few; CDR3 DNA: TGCAGCGTTGGATGGACAGGGGGGGAGCCCCAGCATTTT; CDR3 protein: CSVGWTGGEPQHF
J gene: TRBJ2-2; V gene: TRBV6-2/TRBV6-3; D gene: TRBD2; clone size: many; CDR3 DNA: TGTGCCAGCAGTTCGATTACTCGACTAGCGCACGCGAACACCGGGGAGCTGTTTTTT; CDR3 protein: CASSSITRLAHANTGELFF
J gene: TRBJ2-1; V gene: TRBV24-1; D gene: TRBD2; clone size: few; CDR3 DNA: TGTGCCACCAGTGATTGGGGGACTAGCGGGAGTTTTGAGCAGTTCTTC; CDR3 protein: CATSDWGTSGSFEQFF
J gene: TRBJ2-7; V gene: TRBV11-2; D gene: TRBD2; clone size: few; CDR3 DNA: TGTGCCAGCAGCGAACCGGGACTAGCGGGGTACGAGCAGTACTTC; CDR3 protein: CASSEPGLAGYEQYF
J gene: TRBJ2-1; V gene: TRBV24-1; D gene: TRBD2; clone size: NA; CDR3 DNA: TGTGCCACCACCCTTAGGGCAGGGCGGACTAGCGGGAGAAACAATGAGCAGTTCTTC; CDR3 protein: CATTLRAGRTSGRNNEQFF
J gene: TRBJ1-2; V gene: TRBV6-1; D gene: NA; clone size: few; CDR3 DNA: TGTGCCAGCAGCCCCCTTGGGGGGGCCCGTCGGGGCTACACCTTC; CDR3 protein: CASSPLGGARRGYTF
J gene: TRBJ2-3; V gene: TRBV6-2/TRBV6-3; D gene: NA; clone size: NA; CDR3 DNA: TGTGCCAGCAAGACCGGGATCGGCCCGGGCGTTCGAGATACGCAGTATTTT; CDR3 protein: CASKTGIGPGVRDTQYF
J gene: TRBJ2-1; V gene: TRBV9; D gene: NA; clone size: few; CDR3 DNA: TGTGCCAGCAGCGTAGAGATCATTGCGGGCCGAAACAATGAGCAGTTCTTC; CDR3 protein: CASSVEIIAGRNNEQFF
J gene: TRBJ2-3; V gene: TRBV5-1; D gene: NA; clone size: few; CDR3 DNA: TGCGCCAGCAGCTTACCTAGCGGCACAGATACGCAGTATTTT; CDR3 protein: CASSLPSGTDTQYF
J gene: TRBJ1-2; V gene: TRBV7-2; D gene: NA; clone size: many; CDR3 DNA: TGTGCCAGCAGCGAAGGACGGATATATGGCTACACCTTC; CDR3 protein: CASSEGRIYGYTF
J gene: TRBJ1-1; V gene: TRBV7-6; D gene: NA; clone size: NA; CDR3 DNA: TGTGCCAGCAGCGAACGGGGGGTGAACACTGAAGCTTTCTTT; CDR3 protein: CASSERGVNTEAFF
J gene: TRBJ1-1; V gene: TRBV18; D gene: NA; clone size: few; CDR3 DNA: TGTGCCAGCTCACCAGTAGCAGCGAACACTGAAGCTTTCTTT; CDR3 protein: CASSPVAANTEAFF
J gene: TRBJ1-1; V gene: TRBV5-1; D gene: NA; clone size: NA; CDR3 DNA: TGCGCCAGCAGCTTGTTGGCTTCGGGAGGCACTGAAGCTTTCTTT; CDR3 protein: CASSLLASGGTEAFF
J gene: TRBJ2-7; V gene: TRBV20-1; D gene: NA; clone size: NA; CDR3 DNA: TGCAGTGCAAGAGCCGGACAGAGATACTACGAGCAGTACTTC; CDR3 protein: CSARAGQRYYEQYF
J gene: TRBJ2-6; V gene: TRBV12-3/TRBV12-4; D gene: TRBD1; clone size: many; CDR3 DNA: TGTGCCAGCAGTCCCAGGGGGATGAACCCTGGGGCCAACGTCCTGACTTTC; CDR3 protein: CASSPRGMNPGANVLTF
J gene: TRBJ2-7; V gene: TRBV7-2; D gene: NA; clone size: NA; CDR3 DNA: TGTGCCAGCAGCCAGGTGTTCTACGAGCAGTACTTC; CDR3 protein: CASSQVFYEQYF